Listed below are T cell receptor beta chains from one sample, sequenced in a study of blood T cell repertoires in COVID-19. Clones were read by immunoSEQ multiplex PCR, and TCRdb kept only the in-frame ones, dropping some. The data hold some 200,000 clones, with around 86% observed a single time. The sequencing sample was made of peripheral blood. The receptors derive from a man aged 70-80 years with acute or convalescent COVID-19. Both conserved end residues are trimmed from each CDR3. A D gene is named only where the DNA matches it firmly.

V gene | D gene | CDR3 protein
TRBV19 | . | ASSSSGSGASTDTQY
TRBV27 | TRBD2 | ASRTLAGVYNEQF
TRBV19 | . | ASSIGTPFLYEQY
TRBV6-5 | TRBD1 | ASRMPGGNEKLF
TRBV15 | . | ATSRDLTSPEAF
TRBV5-4 | TRBD1 | ASSSGTAGLGANVLT
TRBV10-3 | TRBD1 | AISESSPSDPDRDSEKLF
TRBV2 | . | AKDSVSTDTQY
TRBV5-6 | . | ASTLLGGMNTEAF
TRBV28 | . | ASRVSDQPQH
TRBV19 | . | ASSIRGQHFTGELF
TRBV28 | . | ASSLANGDTGELF
TRBV19 | . | ASSISHSYNEQF
TRBV27 | . | ASSRYNEQF
TRBV7-3 | TRBD2 | ASSVRLAGGQETQY
TRBV27 | . | ASSLAATYNEQF
TRBV7-2 | . | ASGSSPGYGYT
TRBV27 | . | ASSPVGGLPGWGNEQF
TRBV6-1 | . | ASSEAPPRQGGNTQY
TRBV5-1 | . | ASTRTAGTYEQY
TRBV7-3 | . | ASSLEHSTDTQY
TRBV7-6 | TRBD1 | ASSLTGTGTEKLF
TRBV3-1/TRBV3-2 | . | ASSQRTYGNTIY
TRBV10-2 | TRBD1 | ASSESWGQGSNTEAF
TRBV6-5 | . | ASIPDSSDYEQY